These T cell receptor beta chains were read from a single sample in a study of blood T cell repertoires in COVID-19. Assay used: immunoSEQ multiplex PCR; TCRdb lists only in-frame clones, some missing. Seen here are approximately 250,000 clones, 88% observed once, and the top ten hold more than 1%. Input material: PBMCs or T cells enriched from blood (not recorded which). The source of these receptors is a woman in her forties with acute COVID-19. Both conserved end residues are part of each CDR3. A D gene is named only where the DNA matches it firmly. The size entry is marked missing in some rows and otherwise reads once, few, many or a size class.

clone size,V gene,J gene,D gene,CDR3 DNA,CDR3 protein
few,TRBV5-1,TRBJ1-1,TRBD1,TGCGCCAGCAGCTTGGAAGGGGGCCTTCTGGGCTTT,CASSLEGGLLGF
NA,TRBV7-8,TRBJ1-2,TRBD1,TGTGCCAGCAGCTTAGGAGACAGGGGTTTGGGCTACACCTTC,CASSLGDRGLGYTF
few,TRBV2,TRBJ2-7,TRBD1,TGTGCCAGCTCGGAAGACAGGGCCTCCTACGAGCAGTACTTC,CASSEDRASYEQYF
NA,TRBV6-5,TRBJ1-3,TRBD1,TGTGCCAGCAACGACAGGGATATCTCCGGAAACACCATATATTTT,CASNDRDISGNTIYF
NA,TRBV7-2,TRBJ2-5,NA,TGTGCCAGCAGCTTAGCCCAGTACCAAGAGACCCAGTACTTC,CASSLAQYQETQYF
few,TRBV11-2,TRBJ2-1,NA,TGTGCCAGCAGCGGACTGCCGAGCTCCTACAATGAGCAGTTCTTC,CASSGLPSSYNEQFF
few,TRBV7-9,TRBJ1-6,TRBD1,TGTGCCAGCAGCCCCACCCGACAGGGAAATTCACCCCTCCACTTT,CASSPTRQGNSPLHF
NA,TRBV7-2,TRBJ1-2,NA,TGTGCCAGCAGCTTTGGGGGGGAATTAAGAAACTATGGCTACACCTTC,CASSFGGELRNYGYTF
NA,TRBV18,TRBJ1-1,NA,TGTGCCAGCTCACCGACAGACAGTGACACTGAAGCTTTCTTT,CASSPTDSDTEAFF
once,TRBV7-6,TRBJ1-2,NA,TGTGCCAGCAGCTCGGACACCCAGGATCCGTTTGGTGGCTACACCTTC,CASSSDTQDPFGGYTF
NA,TRBV5-1,TRBJ1-1,TRBD1,TGCGCCAGCTTTACGCAGGGGGCGCGGGACACTGAAGCTTTCTTT,CASFTQGARDTEAFF
NA,TRBV6-5,TRBJ2-2,TRBD2,TGTGCCAGCAGTTCCGGCTGGCGGGGGGCCGGGGAGCTGTTTTTT,CASSSGWRGAGELFF
NA,TRBV11-1,TRBJ2-1,NA,TGTGCCAGCAGCCCCGGAGGGACCCTTCGCAATGAGCAGTTCTTC,CASSPGGTLRNEQFF
NA,TRBV11-3,TRBJ2-3,NA,TGTGCCAGCAGCGCCCCGGGGAATACGCAGTATTTT,CASSAPGNTQYF
NA,TRBV11-3,TRBJ1-2,NA,TGTGCCAGCAGCCACACACCGGGGGGGGGATTAGGTGGCTACACCTTC,CASSHTPGGGLGGYTF